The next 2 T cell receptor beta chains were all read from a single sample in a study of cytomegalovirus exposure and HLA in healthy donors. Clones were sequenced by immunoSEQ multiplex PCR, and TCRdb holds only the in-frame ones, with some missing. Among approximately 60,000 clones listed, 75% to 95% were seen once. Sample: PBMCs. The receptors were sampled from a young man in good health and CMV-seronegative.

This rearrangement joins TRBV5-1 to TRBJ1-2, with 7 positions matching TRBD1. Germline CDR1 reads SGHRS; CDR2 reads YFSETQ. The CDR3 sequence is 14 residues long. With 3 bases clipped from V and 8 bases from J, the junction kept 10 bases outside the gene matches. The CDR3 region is CASSSSGQQEGYTF. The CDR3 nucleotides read TGCGCCAGCAGCTCATCGGGACAGCAGGAGGGCTACACCTTC.

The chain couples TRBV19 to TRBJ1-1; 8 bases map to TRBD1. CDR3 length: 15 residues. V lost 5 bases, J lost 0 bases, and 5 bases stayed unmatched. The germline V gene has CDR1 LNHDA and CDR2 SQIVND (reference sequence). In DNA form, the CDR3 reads TGTGCCAGTAGTGGCCGGACAGGGATGAACACTGAAGCTTTCTTT. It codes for CASSGRTGMNTEAFF. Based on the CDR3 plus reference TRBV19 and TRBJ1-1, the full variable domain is DGGITQSPKYLFRKEGQNVTLSCEQNLNHDAMYWYRQDPGQGLRLIYYSQIVNDFQKGDIAEGYSVSREKKESFPLTVTSAQKNPTAFYLCASSGRTGMNTEAFFGQGTRLTVV.